The T cell receptor beta chain described here comes from a study of blood T cells in healthy people across ages. In this sample, this clonotype turned up many times. The CDR3 loop spans 13 amino acids. Germline CDR1 MNHEY, CDR2 SMNVEV (reference sequence). Trimming removed 6 bases from V and 4 bases from J, with 12 bases in between. Together with a sample-barcoded 5' primer, a J-beta primer mix was included in a second PCR lasting about 6 to 12 cycles. MiXCR, applied by TCRdb to the 5' RACE reads, yields one record per CDR3 protein. The table has around 1.5 million distinct CDR3 sequences, 30% to 35% seen once.

The sequence derives from a woman aged 30 to 39 in good health. This rearrangement joins TRBV27 to TRBJ1-2; D remains ambiguous. The sequencing sample was made of blood. DNA of the CDR3: TGTGCCAGCAGCTTGGGTACATCCTATGGCTACACCTTC. Amino acids: CASSLGTSYGYTF.